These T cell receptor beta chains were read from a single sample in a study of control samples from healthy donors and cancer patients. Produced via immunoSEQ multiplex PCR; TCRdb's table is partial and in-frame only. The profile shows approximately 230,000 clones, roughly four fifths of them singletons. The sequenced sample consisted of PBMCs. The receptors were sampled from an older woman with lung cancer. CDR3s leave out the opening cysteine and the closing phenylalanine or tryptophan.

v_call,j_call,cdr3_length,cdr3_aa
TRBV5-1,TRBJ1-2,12,ASTKADTNYGYT
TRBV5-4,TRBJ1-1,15,ASSLGQGSVIGTEAF
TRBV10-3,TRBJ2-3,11,AISESGGNTQY
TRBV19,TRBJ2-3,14,ASSASRRVSTDTQY
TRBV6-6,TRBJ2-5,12,ASSTGGLGETQY
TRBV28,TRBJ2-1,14,ASRSTSGSSYNEQF
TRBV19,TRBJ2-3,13,ASSIGQEPRNTQY
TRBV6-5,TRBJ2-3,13,ASRRRDRATDTQY
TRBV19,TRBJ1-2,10,ASKDRNYGYT
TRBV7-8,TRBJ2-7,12,ASSPDRPSYEQY
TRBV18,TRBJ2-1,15,ASSPSGPGQQYNEQF